Below, 15 T cell receptor beta chains from the same sample are listed, as sequenced in a study of metastatic and nonmetastatic thyroid tumors. TCRdb re-analyzed the PCR reads using MiXCR. Of approximately 38,000 clones in the sample, under 30% are singletons; the top ten hold roughly a tenth. No treatment of any kind had been given to any patient before thyroid surgery. Sequenced: blood. These receptors were obtained from a male donor with papillary thyroid cancer or a benign thyroid nodule (not recorded which). Some clones in this sample may be carry-over from other donors' samples.

This clone ranks as medium-sized. The rearrangement uses TRBV28 and TRBJ1-2, with D possibly being TRBD1 (5 bases). V was trimmed by 7 bases and J by 4 bases, leaving 28 bases between them. This CDR3 comprises 18 residues. The germline CDR1 and CDR2 sequences are MDHEN and SYDVKM. The CDR3 DNA follows: TGTGCCAGCACCTCTAGGTTCGGGGCAGTTAAGAAGGCCTATGGCTACACCTTC. It translates to CASTSRFGAVKKAYGYTF.

The rearrangement joins TRBV11-2 to TRBJ2-7; no clear D. The CDR3 covers 11 residues. CDR1 SGHAT and CDR2 FQNNGV come from the germline V gene. With 3 bases removed from V and 5 bases from J, the gap between germline ends came to 5 bases. CDR3 sequence reads: CASSLTDEQYF. The CDR3 DNA reads TGTGCCAGCAGCTTGACCGACGAGCAGTACTTC.

V is TRBV6-1 and J is TRBJ2-7, with unresolved D. CDR3 length equals 12 residues. V was shortened by 2 bases and J by 9 bases, with 11 bases between the two germline ends. Germline CDR1 is MNHNS and CDR2 is SASEGT. The CDR3 DNA reads TGTGCCAGCAGTGAATGGGGTACAAGGCAGTACTTC. Its translation is CASSEWGTRQYF.

This clone was found a few times. V gene TRBV11-3 combines with J gene TRBJ1-1; unclear D gene. Germline V gives CDR1 SGHNT, CDR2 YENEEA. The ends were cut back, 8 bases at V and 4 bases at J, with 11 bases in the middle. The CDR3 is 12 amino acids. Here the CDR3 DNA reads TGTGCCAGCGTCGGGAGTGGCACTGAAGCTTTCTTT. Translation gives CASVGSGTEAFF.

The rearrangement uses TRBV7-7 and TRBJ2-7; D not certain. Trimming removed 5 bases from V and 0 bases from J, with 17 bases in between. Looked up from germline, CDR1 is SSHAT and CDR2 is FNYEAQ (reference sequence). This CDR3 contains 16 residues. CDR3 nucleotides: TGTGCCAGCAGCCCCGCCCCCTACCCTACCTCCTACGAGCAGTACTTC. It codes for CASSPAPYPTSYEQYF.

This clone was picked up many times. The genes are TRBV20-1 and TRBJ2-1, with D uncertain. The germline V gene has CDR1 DFQATT and CDR2 SNEGSKA (reference sequence). Trimming removed 3 bases at V and 6 bases at J, with 3 bases between. CDR3 length equals 10 residues. CDR3 DNA: TGCAGTGCTAGCTCCAATGAGCAGTTCTTC. It yields the protein CSASSNEQFF.

Ten or more counts support this clone. The chain carries TRBV6-1 and TRBJ1-2, with D uncertain. Trimming cost V 6 bases and J 7 bases, with 18 bases left between them. Germline V gives CDR1 MNHNS, CDR2 SASEGT. The CDR3 covers 14 residues. The DNA of the CDR3 is TGTGCCAGCAGGCCCGCTAATACCTTTTTTGGCTACACCTTC. It yields the protein CASRPANTFFGYTF.

In its sample, this clone ranks as medium-sized. The rearrangement joins TRBV7-8 to TRBJ2-1; D ambiguous. This CDR3 spans 17 amino acids. Trimming left V 5 bases short and J 4 bases short, with 21 bases between. Germline CDR1 is SGHVS and CDR2 is FQNEAQ. The CDR3 DNA sequence: TGTGCCAGCAGCCCAAGTCGGTTAGGATGGGGTTACAATGAGCAGTTCTTC. Protein: CASSPSRLGWGYNEQFF. The full variable domain, with the rest looked up from reference TRBV7-8 and TRBJ2-1, is GAGVSQSPRYKVAKRGQDVALRCDPISGHVSLFWYQQALGQGPEFLTYFQNEAQLDKSGLPSDRFFAERPEGSVSTLKIQRTQQEDSAVYLCASSPSRLGWGYNEQFFGPGTRLTVL.

CDR3 residues: CASSEWAGGWQETQYF. As DNA, the CDR3 is TGTGCCAGCAGTGAATGGGCAGGGGGCTGGCAAGAGACCCAGTACTTC. The rearrangement joins TRBV25-1 to TRBJ2-5; 8 bases map to TRBD1. CDR1 and CDR2 (germline): MGHDK, SYGVNS. The CDR3 sequence is 16 residues long. Unmatched junction bases numbered 6, after V lost 1 base and J lost 2 bases.

This clone was found many times. A much larger clone lies a single base off, so this may be a read error. The chain recombines TRBV28 with TRBJ1-2; D is undetermined. The CDR3 spans 14 residues. Germline assignment: CDR1 MDHEN and CDR2 SYDVKM. The CDR3 here is CAGSPLRGYYGYTF. In DNA form, the CDR3 reads TGTGCCGGCAGTCCCCTGAGAGGGTACTATGGCTACACCTTC.

This clone was seen at least ten times. This sequence joins TRBV10-3 and TRBJ1-4; D may be TRBD1 (5 bases). Trimming took 3 bases from V and 8 from J, leaving 19 bases between them. The CDR3 totals 16 residues. In germline, CDR1 is ENHRY, CDR2 SYGVKD. The CDR3: CAISEFGTTYGEKLFF. In DNA, the CDR3 is TGTGCCATCAGTGAATTCGGGACTACCTATGGGGAAAAACTGTTTTTT.

This clone was picked up many times. The chain carries TRBV6-1 and TRBJ2-3, with D possibly being TRBD2 (5 bases). V shed 4 bases and J shed 1 base, with 12 bases lying between them. Germline CDR1 reads MNHNS; CDR2 reads SASEGT. CDR3 length: 15 amino acids. Here the CDR3 reads CASSVEEAGTDTQYF. The CDR3 coding sequence is TGTGCCAGCAGTGTTGAGGAGGCGGGCACAGATACGCAGTATTTT.

The chain uses TRBV5-4 and TRBJ2-7, with D maybe TRBD2 (7 bases). Deletions cut 0 bases from V and 2 bases from J, with 18 bases between. The germline CDR1 and CDR2 sequences are SGHNT and YYREEE (reference sequence). The CDR3 consists of 17 residues. CDR3 sequence reads: CASSLAGGRGTPYEQYF. The CDR3, as DNA: TGTGCCAGCAGCTTGGCCGGTGGGAGGGGGACTCCCTACGAGCAGTACTTC.

This clone appeared many times. The V call is TRBV7-9, the J call TRBJ2-1; D is uncertain. The ends were cut back, 2 bases at V and 7 bases at J, with 6 bases in the middle. The CDR3 loop spans 12 amino acids. Germline-derived CDR1 and CDR2 are SEHNR and FQNEAQ (reference sequence). The CDR3, as DNA: TGTGCCAGCAGCTTAATCCGGAATGAGCAGTTCTTC. Its translation: CASSLIRNEQFF.

This clone was observed many times. This chain uses TRBV24-1 with TRBJ2-5; D could derive from TRBD1 or TRBD2 (6 bases each). Trimming took 10 bases from V and 2 from J, leaving 16 bases between them. Germline lookup yields CDR1 KGHDR and CDR2 SFDVKD. This CDR3 is 14 amino acids long. CDR3 in DNA: TGTGCCACTTCGGGCGGGACAACTCAAGAGACCCAGTACTTC. Protein sequence: CATSGGTTQETQYF.